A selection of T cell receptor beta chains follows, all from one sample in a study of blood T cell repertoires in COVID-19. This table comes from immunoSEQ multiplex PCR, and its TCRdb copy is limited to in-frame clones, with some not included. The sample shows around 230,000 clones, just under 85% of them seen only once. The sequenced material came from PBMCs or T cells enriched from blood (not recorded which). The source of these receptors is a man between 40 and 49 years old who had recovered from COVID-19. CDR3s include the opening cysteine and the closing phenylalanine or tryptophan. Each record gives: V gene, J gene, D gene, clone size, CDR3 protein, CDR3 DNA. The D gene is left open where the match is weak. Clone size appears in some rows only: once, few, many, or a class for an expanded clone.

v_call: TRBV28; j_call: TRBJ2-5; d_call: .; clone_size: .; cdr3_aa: CASSPPGERVDF; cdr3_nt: TGTGCCAGCAGTCCCCCGGGGGAGCGGGTAGACTTC
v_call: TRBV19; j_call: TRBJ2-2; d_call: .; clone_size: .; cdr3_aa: CASQGQGLGELFF; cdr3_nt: TGTGCCAGCCAGGGCCAAGGGCTCGGGGAGCTGTTTTTT
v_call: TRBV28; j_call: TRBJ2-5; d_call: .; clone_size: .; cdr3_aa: CASSLLRRDGETQYF; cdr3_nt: TGTGCCAGCAGTTTACTGAGGCGGGACGGAGAGACCCAGTACTTC
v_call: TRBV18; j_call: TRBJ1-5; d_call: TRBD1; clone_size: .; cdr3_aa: CASSPGQGTGQPQHF; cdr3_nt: TGTGCCAGCTCACCTGGACAGGGGACCGGCCAGCCCCAGCATTTT
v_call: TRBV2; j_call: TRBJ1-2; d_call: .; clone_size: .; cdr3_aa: CASSFDRYGYTF; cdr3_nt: TGTGCCAGCAGTTTTGACAGATATGGCTACACCTTC
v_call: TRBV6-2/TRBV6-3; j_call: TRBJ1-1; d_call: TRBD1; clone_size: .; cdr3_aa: CASSRQGMNTEAFF; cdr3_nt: TGTGCCAGCAGTCGACAGGGAATGAACACTGAAGCTTTCTTT
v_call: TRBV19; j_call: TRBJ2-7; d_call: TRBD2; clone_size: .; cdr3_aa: CASSGGWDYLSSYEQYF; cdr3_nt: TGTGCCAGTAGTGGCGGGTGGGACTACCTGAGCTCCTACGAGCAGTACTTC
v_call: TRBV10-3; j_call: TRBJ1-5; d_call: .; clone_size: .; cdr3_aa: CAISALVGAQPQHF; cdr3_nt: TGTGCCATCAGTGCTTTGGTGGGGGCTCAGCCCCAGCATTTT
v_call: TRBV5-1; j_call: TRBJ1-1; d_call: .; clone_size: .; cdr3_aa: CASSFQGNTEAFF; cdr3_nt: TGCGCCAGCAGCTTCCAGGGTAACACTGAAGCTTTCTTT
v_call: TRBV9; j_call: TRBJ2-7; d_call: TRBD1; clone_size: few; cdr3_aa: CASSPGQSSYEQYF; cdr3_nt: TGTGCCAGCAGCCCGGGACAGAGCTCCTACGAGCAGTACTTC
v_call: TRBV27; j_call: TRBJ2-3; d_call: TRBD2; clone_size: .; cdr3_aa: CASSSPGLVADTQYF; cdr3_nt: TGTGCCAGCAGTTCGCCGGGACTAGTGGCGGATACGCAGTATTTT
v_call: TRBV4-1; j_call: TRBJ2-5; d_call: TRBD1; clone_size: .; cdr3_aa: CASSQDGTGVGETQYF; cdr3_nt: TGCGCCAGCAGCCAAGATGGGACAGGGGTCGGAGAGACCCAGTACTTC
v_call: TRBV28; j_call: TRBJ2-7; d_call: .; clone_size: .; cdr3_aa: CASSLWTPVSYEQYF; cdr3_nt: TGTGCCAGCAGTTTGTGGACACCAGTCTCCTACGAGCAGTACTTC
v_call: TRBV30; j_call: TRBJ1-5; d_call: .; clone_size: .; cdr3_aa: CAWSGGGDQPQHF; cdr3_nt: TGTGCCTGGAGTGGAGGCGGTGATCAGCCCCAGCATTTT
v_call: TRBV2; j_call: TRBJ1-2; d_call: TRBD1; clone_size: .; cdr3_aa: CASMIMGQGNYGYTF; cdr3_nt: TGTGCCAGCATGATTATGGGACAGGGGAACTATGGCTACACCTTC
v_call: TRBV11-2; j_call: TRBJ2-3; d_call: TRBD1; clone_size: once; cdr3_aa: CASRPGQGAPIDTDTQYF; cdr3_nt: TGTGCCAGCAGGCCGGGACAGGGGGCCCCCATAGACACAGATACGCAGTATTTT
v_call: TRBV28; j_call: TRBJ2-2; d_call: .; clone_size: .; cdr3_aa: CASRSRRDTGELFF; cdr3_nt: TGTGCCAGCAGATCCAGACGGGACACCGGGGAGCTGTTTTTT
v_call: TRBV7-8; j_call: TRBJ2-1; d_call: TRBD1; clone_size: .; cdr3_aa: CASSVPGTGNNEQFF; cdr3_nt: TGTGCCAGCAGCGTTCCCGGGACAGGGAACAATGAGCAGTTCTTC
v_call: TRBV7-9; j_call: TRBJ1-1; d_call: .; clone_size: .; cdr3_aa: CASSIELNTEAFF; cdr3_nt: TGTGCCAGCAGTATAGAATTAAACACTGAAGCTTTCTTT
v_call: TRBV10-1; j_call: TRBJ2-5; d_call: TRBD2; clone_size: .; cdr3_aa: CASSEDQARTSGKETQYF; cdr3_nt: TGCGCCAGCAGTGAGGACCAGGCCCGAACTAGCGGCAAAGAGACCCAGTACTTC
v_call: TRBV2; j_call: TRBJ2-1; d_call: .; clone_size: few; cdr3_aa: CASSETGMQFF; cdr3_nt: TGTGCCAGCAGTGAGACAGGTATGCAGTTCTTC
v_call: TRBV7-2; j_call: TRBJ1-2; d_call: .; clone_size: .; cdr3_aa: CASSYREGGYTF; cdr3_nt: TGTGCCAGCAGCTACAGGGAGGGCGGCTACACCTTC
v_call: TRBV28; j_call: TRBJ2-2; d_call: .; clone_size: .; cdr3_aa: CASSEGPVNTGELFF; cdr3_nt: TGTGCCAGCAGTGAGGGCCCGGTGAACACCGGGGAGCTGTTTTTT
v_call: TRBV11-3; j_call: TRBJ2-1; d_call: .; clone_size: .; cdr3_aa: CASSSQSDYYNEQFF; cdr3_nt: TGTGCCAGCAGCTCACAATCCGACTACTACAATGAGCAGTTCTTC
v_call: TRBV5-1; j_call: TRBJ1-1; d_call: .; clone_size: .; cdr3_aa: CASSGLQGPTEAFF; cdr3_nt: TGCGCCAGCAGCGGATTACAGGGTCCCACTGAAGCTTTCTTT
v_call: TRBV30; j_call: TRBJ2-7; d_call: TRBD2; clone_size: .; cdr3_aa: CAWSFGSGSREQYF; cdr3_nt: TGTGCCTGGAGCTTTGGCAGCGGGAGTAGGGAGCAGTACTTC
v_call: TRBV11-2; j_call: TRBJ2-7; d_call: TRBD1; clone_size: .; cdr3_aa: CASSLRGQGALEQYF; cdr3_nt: TGTGCCAGCAGCTTAAGGGGACAGGGGGCGCTTGAGCAGTACTTC
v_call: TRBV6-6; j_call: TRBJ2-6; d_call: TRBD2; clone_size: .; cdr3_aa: CASSQRTSGFSGANVLTF; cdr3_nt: TGTGCCAGCAGTCAACGGACTAGCGGCTTCTCTGGGGCCAACGTCCTGACTTTC
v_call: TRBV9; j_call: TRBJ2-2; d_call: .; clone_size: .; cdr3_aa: CASSVDGRGTGELFF; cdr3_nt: TGTGCCAGCAGCGTAGACGGGAGAGGGACCGGGGAGCTGTTTTTT
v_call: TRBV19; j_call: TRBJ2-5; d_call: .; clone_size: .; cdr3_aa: CASSIAAGGGETQYF; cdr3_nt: TGTGCCAGTAGTATAGCGGCAGGGGGAGGAGAGACCCAGTACTTC
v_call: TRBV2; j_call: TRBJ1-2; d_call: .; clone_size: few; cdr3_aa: CASSGRQVSNYGYTF; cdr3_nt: TGTGCCAGCAGTGGCCGACAGGTCTCTAACTATGGCTACACCTTC
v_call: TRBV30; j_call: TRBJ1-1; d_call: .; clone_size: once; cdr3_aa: CASLTGRSTEAFF; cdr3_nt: TGTGCCTCCTTAACAGGGCGTAGTACTGAAGCTTTCTTT
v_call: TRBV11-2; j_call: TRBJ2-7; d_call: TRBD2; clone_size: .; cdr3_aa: CASSLRTSYPYEQYF; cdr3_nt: TGTGCCAGCAGCTTAAGGACTAGCTACCCCTACGAGCAGTACTTC
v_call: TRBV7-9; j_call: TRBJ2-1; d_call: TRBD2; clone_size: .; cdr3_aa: CASSLSLAGSYNEQFF; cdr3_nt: TGTGCCAGCAGCTTAAGCCTAGCGGGCTCCTACAATGAGCAGTTCTTC
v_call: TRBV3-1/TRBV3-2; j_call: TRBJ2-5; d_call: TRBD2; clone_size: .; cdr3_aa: CASSPVGGVETQYF; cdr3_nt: TGTGCCAGCAGCCCCGTGGGGGGGGTGGAGACCCAGTACTTC
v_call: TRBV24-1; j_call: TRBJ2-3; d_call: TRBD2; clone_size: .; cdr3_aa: CATSEAAGGWTDTQYF; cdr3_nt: TGTGCCACCAGTGAGGCAGCGGGAGGATGGACAGATACGCAGTATTTT
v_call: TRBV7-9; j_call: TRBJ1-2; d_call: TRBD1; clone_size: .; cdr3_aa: CASSSTLGTGYGYTF; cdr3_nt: TGTGCCAGCAGCTCCACTCTTGGGACAGGATATGGCTACACCTTC
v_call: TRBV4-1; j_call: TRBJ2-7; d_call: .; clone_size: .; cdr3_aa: CASSQVGQGPYEQYF; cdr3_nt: TGCGCCAGCAGCCAAGTAGGACAAGGTCCCTACGAGCAGTACTTC
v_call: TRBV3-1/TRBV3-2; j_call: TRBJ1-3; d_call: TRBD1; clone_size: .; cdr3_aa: CASSLQGAGNTIYF; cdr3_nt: TGTGCCAGCAGCCTACAGGGGGCTGGAAACACCATATATTTT
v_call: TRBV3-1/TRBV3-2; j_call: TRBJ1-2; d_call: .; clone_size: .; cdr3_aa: CASSLRGAGGYTF; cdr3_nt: TGTGCCAGCAGCCTACGCGGGGCAGGGGGCTACACCTTC
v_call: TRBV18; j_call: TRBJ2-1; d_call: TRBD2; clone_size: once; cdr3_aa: CASSPGLAGTNSYNEQFF; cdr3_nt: TGTGCCAGCTCACCGGGACTAGCGGGGACCAACTCCTACAATGAGCAGTTCTTC
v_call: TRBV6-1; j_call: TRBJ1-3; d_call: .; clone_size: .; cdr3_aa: CASSEALLGGVRNTIYF; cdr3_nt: TGTGCCAGCAGTGAAGCGCTTCTGGGGGGGGTTAGAAACACCATATATTTT
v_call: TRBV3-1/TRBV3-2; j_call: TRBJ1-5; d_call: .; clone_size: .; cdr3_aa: CASSQGTGSQPQHF; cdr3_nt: TGTGCCAGCAGCCAAGGTACGGGTTCTCAGCCCCAGCATTTT
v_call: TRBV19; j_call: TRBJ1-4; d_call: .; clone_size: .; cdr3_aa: CASRREKLFF; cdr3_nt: TGTGCCAGTAGGCGCGAAAAACTGTTTTTT
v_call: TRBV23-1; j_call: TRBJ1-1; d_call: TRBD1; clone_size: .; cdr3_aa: CASRRHRGMGNTEAFF; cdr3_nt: TGCGCCAGCAGACGGCACAGGGGTATGGGGAACACTGAAGCTTTCTTT
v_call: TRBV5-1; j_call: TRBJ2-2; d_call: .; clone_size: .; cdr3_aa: CASSLARVTGELFF; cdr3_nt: TGCGCCAGCAGCTTAGCCAGGGTCACCGGGGAGCTGTTTTTT
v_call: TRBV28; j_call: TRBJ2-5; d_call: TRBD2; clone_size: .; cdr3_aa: CATLAGGRETQYF; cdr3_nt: TGTGCCACCCTAGCGGGGGGGCGTGAGACCCAGTACTTC
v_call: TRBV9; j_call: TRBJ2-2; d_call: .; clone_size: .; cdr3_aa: CASTQSNTGELFF; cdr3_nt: TGTGCCAGCACCCAATCAAACACCGGGGAGCTGTTTTTT
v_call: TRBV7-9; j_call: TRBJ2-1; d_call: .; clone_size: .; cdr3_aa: CASSPYNEQFF; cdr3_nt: TGTGCCAGCAGCCCTTACAATGAGCAGTTCTTC
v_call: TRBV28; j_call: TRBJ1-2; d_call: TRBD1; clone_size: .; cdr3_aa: CASSLGQGYGYTF; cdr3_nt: TGTGCCAGCAGTTTGGGACAGGGATATGGCTACACCTTC
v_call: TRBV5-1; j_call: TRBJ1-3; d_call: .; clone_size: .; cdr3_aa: CASSLVAGNTIYF; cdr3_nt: TGCGCCAGCAGCTTGGTAGCTGGAAACACCATATATTTT